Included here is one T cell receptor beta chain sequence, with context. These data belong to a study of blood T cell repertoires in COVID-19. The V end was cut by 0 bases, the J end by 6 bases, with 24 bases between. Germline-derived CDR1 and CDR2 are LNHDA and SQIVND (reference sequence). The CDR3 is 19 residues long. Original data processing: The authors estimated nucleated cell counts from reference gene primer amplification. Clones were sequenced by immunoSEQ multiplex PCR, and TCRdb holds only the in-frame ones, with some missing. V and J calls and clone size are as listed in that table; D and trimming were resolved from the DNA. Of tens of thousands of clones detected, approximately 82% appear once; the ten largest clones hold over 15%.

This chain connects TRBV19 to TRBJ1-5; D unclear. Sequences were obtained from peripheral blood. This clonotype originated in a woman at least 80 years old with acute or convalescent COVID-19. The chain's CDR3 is CASSIDNSPRWGGSQPQHF. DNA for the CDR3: TGTGCCAGTAGTATAGATAATTCCCCAAGATGGGGAGGTAGTCAGCCCCAGCATTTT. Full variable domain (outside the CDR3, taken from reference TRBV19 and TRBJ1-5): DGGITQSPKYLFRKEGQNVTLSCEQNLNHDAMYWYRQDPGQGLRLIYYSQIVNDFQKGDIAEGYSVSREKKESFPLTVTSAQKNPTAFYLCASSIDNSPRWGGSQPQHFGDGTRLSIL.